This T cell receptor beta chain stems from a study of Ad26.COV2.S vaccination and SARS-CoV-2 variants. Points from the study as a whole: Compared with placebo recipients, vaccine recipients had higher spike-specific TCR breadth.

Treatment of the sample: some 20 received Ad26.COV2.S at low or high dose, single or two shots; 5 received placebo; per-sample allocation not given. Sampling occurred on day 63 after the first vaccine or placebo injection. To note about this clone: Its antigen is not known.

From germline, CDR1 is SGDLS and CDR2 YYNGEE. The length of the CDR3 is 13 residues. V dropped 3 bases and J dropped 8 bases, with 14 bases sitting between them. The repertoire was sequenced with immunoSEQ multiplex PCR; TCRdb's copy has only in-frame clones and lacks some. The repertoire has roughly 420,000 clones, 70% to 90% of them found once; the top ten carry about 4%. The sequence was collected from a person aged 18 to 59 who received the Ad26.COV2.S COVID-19 vaccine or a placebo. This chain connects TRBV9 to TRBJ1-2; D remains unclear. This specimen consisted of peripheral blood, obtained in a trial of Ad26.COV2.S vaccine versus placebo. Here the CDR3 reads CASSGGLYWGYTF. The CDR3 nucleotides read TGTGCCAGCAGCGGTGGGCTCTATTGGGGCTACACCTTC.